Each of the 21 T cell receptor beta chains below was sequenced from the same sample in a study of T cells expressing NK-cell markers. TCRdb re-called the 5' RACE reads and catalogs CDR3 proteins one per entry, DNA excluded. Its table records about 460,000 distinct CDR3 sequences. Sequencing was done on a sample of blood T cells: a sorted CD56 or NKG2C T cell subset, CD4+ or CD8+ T cells, or bulk PBMC T cells (not recorded which). Receptors originate from a woman between 45 and 60 years old in good health.

The chain couples TRBV5-1 to TRBJ2-2; there is no DNA to check the TCRdb D call of TRBD1. Germline lookup yields CDR1 SGHRS and CDR2 YFSETQ. The CDR3 has 15 residues. Here the CDR3 reads CASSLRQGVTGELFF.

V is TRBV12-3 or TRBV12-4 and J is TRBJ2-1. CDR3 size: 11 residues. The CDR3 loop reads CASRRLNEQFF.

The genes are TRBV12-3 or TRBV12-4 and TRBJ1-2; no DNA is available, so the TRBD1 call from TCRdb remains unchecked. The CDR3 length is 16 residues. CDR3 sequence reads: CASSLDRGLLNYGYTF.

This sequence joins TRBV2 and TRBJ2-1; TCRdb indicates TRBD1, and absent DNA this call remains unverified. The CDR3 length is 11 residues. Germline V gene sequence: CDR1 SNHLY, CDR2 FYNNEI. The CDR3 here is CASREGVEQFF.

The rearrangement uses TRBV18 and TRBJ1-3. The CDR3 covers 12 residues. The germline V gene encodes CDR1 KGHSH and CDR2 LQKENI. This CDR3 reads CASAASGNTIYF.

This chain's CDR3 is CATSLRDRNPYNEQFF. The rearrangement uses TRBV15 and TRBJ2-1; without DNA, the TCRdb call of TRBD1 cannot be checked. Germline CDR1 LNHNV, CDR2 YYDKDF (reference sequence). The CDR3 length is 16 residues.

The chain couples TRBV12-3 or TRBV12-4 to TRBJ2-2; TCRdb proposes TRBD2, but this gene call is untestable without DNA. CDR3 size: 16 residues. Here the CDR3 reads CASSRLAGVRTGELFF.

The V call is TRBV7-8, the J call TRBJ2-1; TCRdb indicates TRBD1, and absent DNA this call remains unverified. The germline V gene has CDR1 SGHVS and CDR2 FQNEAQ. The CDR3 runs 16 residues. The CDR3: CASSYLPGQGYNEQFF.

The V and J genes are TRBV5-1 and TRBJ2-1; lacking DNA, the TRBD2 call made by TCRdb goes unchecked. This CDR3 region has 14 residues. The germline CDR1 and CDR2 sequences are SGHRS and YFSETQ. This chain's CDR3 is CASSTGGGEDEQFF.

This chain joins TRBV12-3 or TRBV12-4 and TRBJ2-2; TCRdb reports TRBD2, a call that lacks DNA to check it against. This CDR3 comprises 15 residues. CDR3 residues: CAWGTSGRGTGELFF.

This chain uses TRBV7-9 with TRBJ2-3. The CDR3 loop spans 15 amino acids. The germline V gene encodes CDR1 SEHNR and CDR2 FQNEAQ (reference sequence). This CDR3 is CASSLERKSTDTQYF.

The rearrangement links TRBV15 to TRBJ1-3; TCRdb selects TRBD1, and the lack of DNA leaves this call unchecked. The CDR3 is 14 amino acids. The germline gives CDR1 LNHNV, CDR2 YYDKDF (reference sequence). The CDR3 region is CATTVGGSGNTIYF.

The chain carries TRBV7-3 and TRBJ1-1; without DNA, the TCRdb call of TRBD1 cannot be checked. CDR1 SGHTA and CDR2 FQGTGA come from the germline V gene. This CDR3 comprises 13 residues. The CDR3 spells CASSRLQGSEAFF.

This chain joins TRBV19 and TRBJ2-5; no DNA is available, so the TRBD1 call from TCRdb remains unchecked. Germline V gene lookup returns CDR1 LNHDA and CDR2 SQIVND (reference sequence). This CDR3 region has 16 residues. The CDR3 sequence: CASKGPRAGGVETQYF.

V and J are TRBV24-1 and TRBJ2-7; TCRdb outputs TRBD1, but without DNA this stays unchecked. The CDR3 has 15 residues. The germline CDR1 and CDR2 sequences are KGHDR and SFDVKD. The CDR3 is CATSAPTGPIYEQYF.

The V gene is TRBV28, the J gene TRBJ1-5. Germline loops: CDR1 MDHEN, CDR2 SYDVKM. The CDR3 loop spans 13 amino acids. The CDR3 region is CAGRPGGLGPQHF.

The J gene is TRBJ1-6, the V gene TRBV2; TCRdb gives TRBD1 as the D gene, but with no DNA this cannot be confirmed. Per germline, CDR1 SNHLY and CDR2 FYNNEI. The CDR3 is made up of 16 amino acids. The CDR3 loop reads CASEGTGVYYNSPLHF. The entire variable domain, with the rest obtained from reference TRBV2 and TRBJ1-6, is as follows: EPEVTQTPSHQVTQMGQEVILRCVPISNHLYFYWYRQILGQKVEFLVSFYNNEISEKSEIFDDQFSVERPDGSNFTLKIRSTKLEDSAMYFCASEGTGVYYNSPLHFGNGTRLTVT.

This chain connects TRBV10-3 to TRBJ2-1. Germline assignment: CDR1 ENHRY and CDR2 SYGVKD. CDR3 length: 14 residues. The CDR3 protein is CAIRRDGMNSEQFF.

The genes are TRBV24-1 and TRBJ2-4; the TRBD2 assignment by TCRdb is unverifiable without DNA. This CDR3 spans 14 amino acids. Germline lookup yields CDR1 KGHDR and CDR2 SFDVKD. The CDR3: CATSEGGARNIQYF.

The chain has TRBV24-1 and TRBJ1-1; TCRdb selects TRBD1, and the lack of DNA leaves this call unchecked. CDR3 size: 14 residues. Germline values: CDR1 KGHDR, CDR2 SFDVKD. The CDR3 sequence: CATAGGEWNTEAFF.

V is TRBV5-1 and J is TRBJ2-5; TCRdb returns TRBD1, unconfirmable since there is no DNA. This CDR3 has 16 amino acids. Germline CDR1 reads SGHRS; CDR2 reads YFSETQ. Here the CDR3 reads CASSLGDRGRLETQYF.